This TCR beta chain was recorded in a study of T cell responses to AZD1222 COVID-19 vaccine. General study points: The number of AZD1222 recipients seropositive at baseline was only five to seven.

Germline CDR1 SGHRS, CDR2 YFSETQ. The V end was cut by 4 bases, the J end by 3 bases, with 26 bases between. The CDR3 has 19 amino acids. Notes on this clone: Antigen unknown.

Sequencing was performed with immunoSEQ multiplex PCR; in TCRdb, only in-frame clones are kept and a portion is missing. The sample records under 70,000 clones, roughly three quarters being singletons. Sequenced here: peripheral blood, sampled 28 days after the second AZD1222 dose. The rearrangement uses TRBV5-1 and TRBJ1-3; tentative D call: TRBD1 (5 bases). The TCR was taken from an adult who received the AZD1222 COVID-19 vaccine. CDR3 sequence reads: CASSGTGVEEMTIGNTIYF. The CDR3 DNA reads TGCGCCAGCAGCGGTACGGGGGTTGAAGAAATGACGATTGGAAACACCATATATTTT.